This TCR beta chain is drawn from a study of blood T cell repertoires in COVID-19. Across the whole study: From T cells, B-cell-depleted T cells, or PBMCs came the material, which was cDNA or gDNA.

Trimming removed 0 bases from V and 7 bases from J; junction bases left unmatched: 7. The CDR3 has 14 residues. Germline V CDR1 and CDR2: SGHKS, YYEKEE (reference sequence). How the authors handled the data: Cell counts per sample came from amplifying reference gene primers. Assay used: immunoSEQ multiplex PCR; TCRdb lists only in-frame clones, some missing. The V and J calls and clone size are taken from that table; D and trimming were inferred from the DNA. The sample consists of 250,000 or so clones, almost 90% of them appearing once. Seattle cases were enrolled at active infection and followed longitudinally.

The TCR sequence derives from a woman between 55 and 75 years old with COVID-19, enrolled during active disease. The rearrangement joins TRBV5-5 to TRBJ2-7; 7 positions agree with TRBD1. The sample comprised peripheral blood. CDR3 in amino acids: CASSLGDRSSEQYF. CDR3 in DNA: TGTGCCAGCAGCTTGGGGGACAGATCCTCTGAGCAGTACTTC.